These T cell receptor beta chains were read from a single sample in a study of blood T cells in healthy people across ages. One entry per CDR3 protein results from TCRdb running MiXCR on the 5' RACE reads. The sample consists of approximately 940,000 distinct CDR3 sequences, around 48% of them appearing once. The sample was blood. The receptors derive from a young man in good health. Each CDR3 is given with its conserved first and last residue. The D gene is left open where the match is weak. Expanded clones are given a class, and other clones once, few, many or no size at all.

j_call: TRBJ1-2; d_call: TRBD1; v_call: TRBV10-3; clone_size: .; cdr3_aa: CAISEISDRGGYGYTF; cdr3_nt: TGTGCCATCAGTGAGATCTCCGACAGGGGGGGCTATGGCTACACCTTC
j_call: TRBJ2-3; d_call: TRBD1; v_call: TRBV12-3/TRBV12-4; clone_size: few; cdr3_aa: CASSLGFLGQGTDTQYF; cdr3_nt: TGTGCCAGCAGTTTAGGGTTCTTAGGACAGGGAACAGATACGCAGTATTTT
j_call: TRBJ2-3; d_call: .; v_call: TRBV4-3; clone_size: .; cdr3_aa: CASSQRSRGLFSTDTQYF; cdr3_nt: TGCGCCAGCAGCCAACGATCTCGGGGCCTTTTTAGCACAGATACGCAGTATTTT
j_call: TRBJ2-7; d_call: .; v_call: TRBV4-1; clone_size: many; cdr3_aa: CASSQELGYEQYF; cdr3_nt: TGCGCCAGCAGCCAAGAATTAGGCTACGAGCAGTACTTC
j_call: TRBJ2-2; d_call: .; v_call: TRBV18; clone_size: .; cdr3_aa: CASSPRETGELFF; cdr3_nt: TGTGCCAGCTCGCCTAGAGAAACCGGGGAGCTGTTTTTT
j_call: TRBJ1-1; d_call: TRBD1; v_call: TRBV29-1; clone_size: many; cdr3_aa: CSVRQGDTEAFF; cdr3_nt: TGCAGCGTTCGACAGGGGGACACTGAAGCTTTCTTT
j_call: TRBJ2-3; d_call: .; v_call: TRBV12-3/TRBV12-4; clone_size: few; cdr3_aa: CASSRAGSTDTQYF; cdr3_nt: TGTGCCAGCAGTCGAGCGGGTAGCACAGATACGCAGTATTTT
j_call: TRBJ1-5; d_call: TRBD1; v_call: TRBV30; clone_size: .; cdr3_aa: CAGKQGDQPQHF; cdr3_nt: TGTGCCGGGAAGCAGGGGGATCAGCCCCAGCATTTT
j_call: TRBJ2-5; d_call: .; v_call: TRBV12-3/TRBV12-4; clone_size: .; cdr3_aa: CASTMGGSGAETQYF; cdr3_nt: TGTGCCAGCACCATGGGAGGGTCAGGGGCAGAGACCCAGTACTTC
j_call: TRBJ1-2; d_call: TRBD1; v_call: TRBV3-1; clone_size: .; cdr3_aa: CASSRGTGGDGYTF; cdr3_nt: TGTGCCAGCAGCCGGGGGACAGGGGGCGATGGCTACACCTTC
j_call: TRBJ2-5; d_call: TRBD2; v_call: TRBV20-1; clone_size: few; cdr3_aa: CSARDSSGGSVRQYF; cdr3_nt: TGCAGTGCTAGAGATAGTAGCGGGGGCTCGGTAAGGCAGTACTTC
j_call: TRBJ2-5; d_call: .; v_call: TRBV28; clone_size: .; cdr3_aa: CASTHGYGQYF; cdr3_nt: TGTGCCAGCACCCATGGGTACGGGCAGTACTTC
j_call: TRBJ1-1; d_call: TRBD1; v_call: TRBV20-1; clone_size: .; cdr3_aa: CSARDPTGWEAFF; cdr3_nt: TGCAGTGCTAGAGATCCGACAGGGTGGGAAGCTTTCTTT
j_call: TRBJ1-2; d_call: TRBD1; v_call: TRBV20-1; clone_size: once; cdr3_aa: CSAESNPGTDFYGYTF; cdr3_nt: TGCAGTGCTGAATCAAATCCCGGGACAGATTTCTATGGCTACACCTTC
j_call: TRBJ2-4; d_call: .; v_call: TRBV20-1; clone_size: .; cdr3_aa: CSARDGTRLAPAKNIRYF; cdr3_nt: TGCAGTGCTAGAGATGGGACCAGGCTAGCGCCGGCCAAAAACATTCGGTACTTC
j_call: TRBJ2-1; d_call: .; v_call: TRBV7-2; clone_size: .; cdr3_aa: CASSFRGIWNEQFF; cdr3_nt: TGTGCCAGCAGCTTTAGGGGGATCTGGAATGAGCAGTTCTTC
j_call: TRBJ1-2; d_call: .; v_call: TRBV25-1; clone_size: .; cdr3_aa: CASSEEGMGGYTF; cdr3_nt: TGTGCCAGCAGTGAAGAGGGGATGGGTGGCTACACCTTC
j_call: TRBJ1-2; d_call: TRBD1; v_call: TRBV6-1; clone_size: .; cdr3_aa: CASSRDRAWGYTF; cdr3_nt: TGTGCCAGCAGTCGGGACAGGGCTTGGGGCTACACATTC
j_call: TRBJ2-7; d_call: .; v_call: TRBV20-1; clone_size: .; cdr3_aa: CSARRSGSYEQYF; cdr3_nt: TGCAGTGCTAGACGGTCAGGGTCGTACGAGCAGTACTTC
j_call: TRBJ2-3; d_call: .; v_call: TRBV6-2/TRBV6-3; clone_size: .; cdr3_aa: CASSYTLYTSGLHTDTQYF; cdr3_nt: TGTGCCAGCAGTTACACCCTATACACTTCCGGCCTTCACACAGATACGCAGTATTTT
j_call: TRBJ2-7; d_call: .; v_call: TRBV12-3/TRBV12-4; clone_size: few; cdr3_aa: CASSLAGWYEQYF; cdr3_nt: TGTGCCAGCAGTTTGGCAGGGTGGTACGAGCAGTACTTC
j_call: TRBJ2-7; d_call: .; v_call: TRBV9; clone_size: .; cdr3_aa: CASSVGIGGGSYEQYF; cdr3_nt: TGTGCCAGCAGCGTAGGAATAGGAGGGGGCTCCTACGAGCAGTACTTC
j_call: TRBJ2-1; d_call: TRBD2; v_call: TRBV18; clone_size: few; cdr3_aa: CASSPGSAGKDEQFF; cdr3_nt: TGTGCCAGCTCCCCGGGGTCAGCGGGGAAGGATGAGCAGTTCTTC
j_call: TRBJ2-1; d_call: .; v_call: TRBV6-6; clone_size: .; cdr3_aa: CASSSPTLYNEQFF; cdr3_nt: TGTGCCAGCAGTTCCCCGACTTTGTACAATGAGCAGTTCTTC
j_call: TRBJ2-5; d_call: .; v_call: TRBV20-1; clone_size: .; cdr3_aa: CSASGVVETQYF; cdr3_nt: TGCAGTGCTAGCGGCGTCGTTGAGACCCAGTACTTC
j_call: TRBJ2-4; d_call: TRBD2; v_call: TRBV12-3/TRBV12-4; clone_size: .; cdr3_aa: CASSPSVTSLSKNIQYF; cdr3_nt: TGTGCCAGCAGTCCGTCCGTGACTAGCCTAAGCAAAAACATTCAGTACTTC
j_call: TRBJ2-5; d_call: .; v_call: TRBV29-1; clone_size: .; cdr3_aa: CSVAHVETQYF; cdr3_nt: TGCAGCGTGGCACATGTGGAGACCCAGTACTTC
j_call: TRBJ1-1; d_call: TRBD1; v_call: TRBV4-1; clone_size: .; cdr3_aa: CASSQDEGGDTEAFF; cdr3_nt: TGCGCCAGCAGCCAAGATGAAGGGGGCGACACTGAAGCTTTCTTT
j_call: TRBJ1-2; d_call: .; v_call: TRBV6-5; clone_size: .; cdr3_aa: CASSYADRRTNGYTF; cdr3_nt: TGTGCCAGCAGTTACGCCGACAGGAGAACAAATGGCTACACCTTC
j_call: TRBJ2-2; d_call: TRBD2; v_call: TRBV20-1; clone_size: .; cdr3_aa: CSASSRGGLTGELFF; cdr3_nt: TGCAGTGCTAGTTCGCGGGGGGGCCTAACCGGGGAGCTGTTTTTT
j_call: TRBJ1-5; d_call: .; v_call: TRBV7-8; clone_size: .; cdr3_aa: CANSFPPGLDNQPQHF; cdr3_nt: TGTGCCAACAGCTTCCCACCAGGGCTGGATAATCAGCCCCAGCATTTT
j_call: TRBJ2-3; d_call: .; v_call: TRBV6-1; clone_size: .; cdr3_aa: CASSGRGGADTQYF; cdr3_nt: TGTGCCAGCAGTGGTCGCGGGGGCGCAGATACGCAGTATTTT
j_call: TRBJ2-1; d_call: .; v_call: TRBV7-8; clone_size: few; cdr3_aa: CASSLDPLYNEQFF; cdr3_nt: TGTGCCAGCAGCTTAGATCCCCTCTACAATGAGCAGTTCTTC
j_call: TRBJ2-5; d_call: TRBD1; v_call: TRBV20-1; clone_size: .; cdr3_aa: CSAFSNRGGLETQYF; cdr3_nt: TGCAGTGCCTTTTCGAACAGGGGCGGGCTCGAGACCCAGTACTTC
j_call: TRBJ1-1; d_call: .; v_call: TRBV6-5; clone_size: .; cdr3_aa: CASSSWALSMNTEAFF; cdr3_nt: TGTGCCAGCAGCAGTTGGGCACTCTCGATGAACACTGAAGCTTTCTTT
j_call: TRBJ2-1; d_call: .; v_call: TRBV3-1; clone_size: few; cdr3_aa: CASSEVINSYNEQFF; cdr3_nt: TGTGCCAGCAGCGAGGTTATCAACTCCTACAATGAGCAGTTCTTC
j_call: TRBJ1-1; d_call: .; v_call: TRBV27; clone_size: .; cdr3_aa: CASSLQGLYTEAFF; cdr3_nt: TGTGCCAGCAGTTTACAGGGTTTATACACTGAAGCTTTCTTT
j_call: TRBJ2-3; d_call: .; v_call: TRBV20-1; clone_size: many; cdr3_aa: CSARGTSLSDTQYF; cdr3_nt: TGCAGTGCTAGAGGTACTAGCTTATCGGATACGCAGTATTTT
j_call: TRBJ2-5; d_call: .; v_call: TRBV28; clone_size: .; cdr3_aa: CASIPRGRQETQYF; cdr3_nt: TGTGCCAGCATCCCCAGGGGGAGGCAAGAGACCCAGTACTTC
j_call: TRBJ1-4; d_call: .; v_call: TRBV5-6; clone_size: .; cdr3_aa: CASSRVGGGEKLFF; cdr3_nt: TGTGCCAGCAGCAGGGTCGGCGGGGGTGAAAAACTGTTTTTT
j_call: TRBJ2-7; d_call: TRBD2; v_call: TRBV28; clone_size: .; cdr3_aa: CASRNDAGGGYEQYF; cdr3_nt: TGTGCCAGCAGAAACGACGCGGGGGGCGGCTACGAGCAGTACTTC
j_call: TRBJ1-1; d_call: TRBD1; v_call: TRBV6-5; clone_size: .; cdr3_aa: CASRWTGETEAFF; cdr3_nt: TGTGCCAGCAGGTGGACAGGAGAAACTGAAGCTTTCTTT
j_call: TRBJ2-3; d_call: TRBD2; v_call: TRBV12-3/TRBV12-4; clone_size: few; cdr3_aa: CASSLGAGYTQYF; cdr3_nt: TGTGCCAGCAGTTTAGGAGCGGGGTATACGCAGTATTTT
j_call: TRBJ1-4; d_call: TRBD1; v_call: TRBV29-1; clone_size: .; cdr3_aa: CSVAGDRATNEKLFF; cdr3_nt: TGCAGCGTTGCCGGGGACAGGGCAACTAATGAAAAACTGTTTTTT
j_call: TRBJ2-7; d_call: TRBD1; v_call: TRBV5-6; clone_size: many; cdr3_aa: CASSLVGAGGGYEQYF; cdr3_nt: TGTGCCAGCAGCTTGGTCGGGGCAGGGGGCGGTTACGAGCAGTACTTC
j_call: TRBJ2-4; d_call: .; v_call: TRBV7-9; clone_size: few; cdr3_aa: CASSLTEAKNIQYF; cdr3_nt: TGTGCCAGCAGCTTGACAGAAGCCAAAAACATTCAGTACTTC